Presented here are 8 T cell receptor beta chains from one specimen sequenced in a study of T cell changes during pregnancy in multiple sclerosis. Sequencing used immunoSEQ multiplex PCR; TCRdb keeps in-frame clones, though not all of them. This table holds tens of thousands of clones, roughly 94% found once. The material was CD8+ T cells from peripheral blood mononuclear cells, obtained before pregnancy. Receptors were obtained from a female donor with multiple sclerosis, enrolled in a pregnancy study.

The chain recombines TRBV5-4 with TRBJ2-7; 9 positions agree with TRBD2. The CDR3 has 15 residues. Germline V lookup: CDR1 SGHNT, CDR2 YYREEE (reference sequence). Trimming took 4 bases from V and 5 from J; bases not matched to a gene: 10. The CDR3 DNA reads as TGTGCCAGCAGCCCGTTTAGCGGGGGTCCCGACGAGCAGTACTTC. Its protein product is CASSPFSGGPDEQYF.

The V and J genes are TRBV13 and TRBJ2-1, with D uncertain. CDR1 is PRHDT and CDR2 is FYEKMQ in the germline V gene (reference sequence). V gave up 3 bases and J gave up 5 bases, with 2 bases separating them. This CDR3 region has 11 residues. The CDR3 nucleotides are TGTGCCAGCAGCTTTAACAATGAGCAGTTCTTC. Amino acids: CASSFNNEQFF.

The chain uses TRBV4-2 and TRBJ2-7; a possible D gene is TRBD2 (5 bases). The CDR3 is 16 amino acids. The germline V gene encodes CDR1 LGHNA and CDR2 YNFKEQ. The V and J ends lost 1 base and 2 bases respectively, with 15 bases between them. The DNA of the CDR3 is TGTGCCAGCAGCCAAGCGGCGGGTGCCCCAACCTACGAGCAGTACTTC. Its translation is CASSQAAGAPTYEQYF.

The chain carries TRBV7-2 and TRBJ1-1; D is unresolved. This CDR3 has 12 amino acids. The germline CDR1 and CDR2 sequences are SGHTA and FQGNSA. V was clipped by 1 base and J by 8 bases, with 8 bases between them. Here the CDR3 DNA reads TGTGCCAGCAGCTTAGGTCAGGTGGAAGCTTTCTTT. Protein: CASSLGQVEAFF.

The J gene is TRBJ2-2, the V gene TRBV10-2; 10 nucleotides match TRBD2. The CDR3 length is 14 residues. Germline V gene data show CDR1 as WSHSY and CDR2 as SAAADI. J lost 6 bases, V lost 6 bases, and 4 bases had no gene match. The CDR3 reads CASRGTSDAGELFF. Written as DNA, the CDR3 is TGCGCCAGCAGAGGGACTAGCGATGCCGGGGAGCTGTTTTTT.

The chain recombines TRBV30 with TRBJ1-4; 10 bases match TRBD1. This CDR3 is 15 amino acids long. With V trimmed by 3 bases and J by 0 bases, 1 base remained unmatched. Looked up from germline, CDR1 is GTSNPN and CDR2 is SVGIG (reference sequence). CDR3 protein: CAWSGQGATNEKLFF. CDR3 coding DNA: TGTGCCTGGAGCGGACAGGGGGCAACTAATGAAAAACTGTTTTTT.

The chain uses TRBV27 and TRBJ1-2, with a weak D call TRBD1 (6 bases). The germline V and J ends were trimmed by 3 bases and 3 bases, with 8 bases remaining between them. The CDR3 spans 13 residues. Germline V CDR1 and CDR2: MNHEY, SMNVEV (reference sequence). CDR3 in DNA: TGTGCCAGCAGTTTGACAGGCTACTATGGCTACACCTTC. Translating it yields CASSLTGYYGYTF.

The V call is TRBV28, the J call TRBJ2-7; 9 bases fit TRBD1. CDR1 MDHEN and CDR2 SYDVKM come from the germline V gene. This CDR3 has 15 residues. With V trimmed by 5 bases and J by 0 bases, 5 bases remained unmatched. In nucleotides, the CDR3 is TGTGCCAGCAGTGGGACAGGGCTAGCCTCCTACGAGCAGTACTTC. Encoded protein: CASSGTGLASYEQYF.